These 21 T cell receptor beta chains were sequenced from one sample in a study of shared clonotypes between healthy human individuals. Naive CD8 cells, CD45RO-negative and positively selected for CCR7, excluded terminally differentiated effector memory CD45RA+ cells. Sequencing was performed with immunoSEQ multiplex PCR; in TCRdb, only in-frame clones are kept and a portion is missing. The data show about 1,800,000 clones, less than 95% seen once. Specimen: naive CD8+ T cells sorted from blood. Receptors originate from a man between 18 and 35 years old in good health.

Of note for this clone: This sample includes further DNA sequences coding for the same CDR3. This chain joins TRBV9 and TRBJ1-1, with 8 bases identical to TRBD1. CDR3 length: 12 amino acids. V was pared by 2 bases and J by 8 bases, with 2 bases of the junction left unmatched. Germline V CDR1 and CDR2: SGDLS, YYNGEE. CDR3: CASSVTGGEAFF. In DNA form, the CDR3 reads TGTGCCAGCAGCGTTACAGGGGGGGAAGCTTTCTTT. Based on the CDR3 plus reference TRBV9 and TRBJ1-1, the full variable domain is DSGVTQTPKHLITATGQRVTLRCSPRSGDLSVYWYQQSLDQGLQFLIQYYNGEERAKGNILERFSAQQFPDLHSELNLSSLELGDSALYFCASSVTGGEAFFGQGTRLTVV.

The genes are TRBV4-1 and TRBJ1-1, with 7 positions matching TRBD1. Germline loops: CDR1 MGHRA, CDR2 YSYEKL. The CDR3 has 16 residues. Unmatched junction bases numbered 8, after V lost 4 bases and J lost 0 bases. CDR3 region: CASSPRDRNMNTEAFF. CDR3 nucleotides: TGCGCCAGCAGCCCCCGGGACAGAAACATGAACACTGAAGCTTTCTTT.

The chain joins TRBV9 to TRBJ2-5; 9 nucleotides line up with TRBD2. The junction had 9 bases not matched to a gene; V was cut back by 0 bases and J by 9 bases. Germline V gene sequence: CDR1 SGDLS, CDR2 YYNGEE. This CDR3 region has 15 residues. CDR3 bases: TGTGCCAGCAGCGTAGCTAGCGGGGCCTCCGGGGCCCAGTACTTC. It is translated as CASSVASGASGAQYF. The full variable domain, its missing parts supplied by reference TRBV9 and TRBJ2-5, is DSGVTQTPKHLITATGQRVTLRCSPRSGDLSVYWYQQSLDQGLQFLIQYYNGEERAKGNILERFSAQQFPDLHSELNLSSLELGDSALYFCASSVASGASGAQYFGPGTRLLVL.

The J gene is TRBJ2-7, the V gene TRBV27, with D perhaps matching TRBD2 (7 bases). Germline V gene sequence: CDR1 MNHEY, CDR2 SMNVEV (reference sequence). The CDR3 sequence is 16 residues long. Trimming left V 0 bases short and J 6 bases short, with 18 bases between. The CDR3: CASSLSGGLGPSEQYF. The CDR3 DNA sequence: TGTGCCAGCAGTTTATCGGGGGGGCTAGGGCCTTCCGAGCAGTACTTC.

V usage is TRBV5-6 and J usage is TRBJ2-1, with 10 bases aligning to TRBD2. The CDR3 has 15 residues. Per the germline V gene, CDR1 is SGHDT and CDR2 is YYEEEE. V was clipped by 3 bases and J by 7 bases; unmatched bases: 7. Here the CDR3 DNA reads TGTGCCAGCAGCTACAAGGCTAGCGGGAGTAATGAGCAGTTCTTC. Amino acid sequence: CASSYKASGSNEQFF.

This chain connects TRBV4-3 to TRBJ2-7; 10 bases match TRBD1. This CDR3 contains 18 residues. Germline V gene data show CDR1 as LGHNA and CDR2 as YSLEER. With 1 base clipped from V and 5 bases from J, the junction kept 14 bases outside the gene matches. The CDR3 protein is CASSQGGLTGGSNDEQYF. In DNA, the CDR3 is TGCGCCAGCAGCCAAGGGGGTCTGACAGGGGGCTCTAATGACGAGCAGTACTTC.

J is TRBJ2-3 and V is TRBV7-2, with 12 bases lining up with TRBD2. This CDR3 comprises 19 residues. V lost 3 bases, J lost 1 base, and 11 bases stayed unmatched. CDR1 and CDR2 (germline): SGHTA, FQGNSA. As DNA, the CDR3 is TGTGCCAGCAGCTTCCCGGAGGGGCTAGCGGGAGGGGGCACAGATACGCAGTATTTT. Translation: CASSFPEGLAGGGTDTQYF.

The gene calls are TRBV15 and TRBJ2-3; no reliable D call. Germline assignment: CDR1 LNHNV and CDR2 YYDKDF (reference sequence). The CDR3 runs to 17 residues. V was pared by 0 bases and J by 0 bases, with 13 bases between. CDR3 residues: CATSRDLKGISTDTQYF. In nucleotides, the CDR3 is TGTGCCACCAGCAGAGATCTTAAGGGAATTAGCACAGATACGCAGTATTTT.

As for this clone: This sample includes further DNA sequences coding for the same CDR3. The chain is built from TRBV4-2 and TRBJ2-7, with unresolved D. Germline CDR1 is LGHNA and CDR2 is YNFKEQ. This CDR3 region has 13 residues. V lost 1 base and J 2 bases, leaving 6 bases between the germline ends. The CDR3 DNA is TGTGCCAGCAGCCAAGCGGGTACCTACGAGCAGTACTTC. Residues: CASSQAGTYEQYF.

J is TRBJ2-2 and V is TRBV7-9; D possibly corresponds to TRBD2 (6 bases). V was cut by 5 bases and J by 4 bases, with 14 bases left in between. CDR1 is SEHNR and CDR2 is FQNEAQ in the germline V gene (reference sequence). CDR3 size: 15 residues. CDR3 protein: CASSGARGRTGELFF. CDR3 nucleotides: TGTGCCAGCAGCGGGGCGCGGGGTCGCACCGGGGAGCTGTTTTTT.

This clone was counted once. V usage is TRBV30 and J usage is TRBJ2-1; D gene ambiguous. CDR1 is GTSNPN and CDR2 is SVGIG in the germline V gene (reference sequence). Trimming removed 2 bases at V and 8 bases at J, with 7 bases between. The CDR3 sequence is 11 residues long. The CDR3 sequence: CAWSPLDEQFF. The CDR3, as DNA: TGTGCCTGGAGTCCCCTTGATGAGCAGTTCTTC.

The J gene is TRBJ1-1, the V gene TRBV5-6; the D is unclear. The V gene lost 3 bases and the J gene lost 1 base, with 7 bases spanning the gap. Germline CDR1 is SGHDT and CDR2 is YYEEEE. The CDR3 spans 13 residues. The CDR3 bases are TGTGCCAGCAGCTCGGGGTCGAACACTGAAGCTTTCTTT. Translated: CASSSGSNTEAFF.

Concerning this clone: This sample includes further DNA sequences coding for the same CDR3. The chain is built from TRBV5-6 and TRBJ1-2, with TRBD1 matching 10 bases. The CDR3 sequence is 14 residues long. Germline trimming cut 4 bases from V and 2 bases from J; bases unmatched to any gene: 2. Germline CDR1 is SGHDT and CDR2 is YYEEEE. The CDR3 reads CASSPGQGNYGYTF. CDR3 bases: TGTGCCAGCAGCCCGGGACAGGGGAACTATGGCTACACCTTC.

This chain joins TRBV9 and TRBJ2-1, with 9 bases fitting TRBD1. The junction had 5 bases not matched to a gene; V was cut back by 4 bases and J by 6 bases. The germline V gene encodes CDR1 SGDLS and CDR2 YYNGEE. The CDR3 sequence is 14 residues long. CDR3 sequence: CASSSPDRGNEQFF. The CDR3 DNA reads TGTGCCAGCAGCTCACCGGACAGGGGCAATGAGCAGTTCTTC.

The gene calls are TRBV6-5 and TRBJ1-5, with 7 positions matching TRBD1. Germline assignment: CDR1 MNHEY and CDR2 SVGAGI. The V segment lost 10 bases and the J segment 1 base; nucleotides outside the gene matches: 7. The CDR3 is 14 amino acids. CDR3 residues: CATREGQSNQPQHF. CDR3 nucleotide sequence: TGTGCCACCAGAGAGGGACAGAGCAATCAGCCCCAGCATTTT.

This clone was counted once. J is TRBJ1-6 and V is TRBV6-5; TRBD1 might be the D (6 bases). The CDR3 spans 15 residues. V was pared by 6 bases and J by 2 bases, with 11 bases between. The germline CDR1 and CDR2 sequences are MNHEY and SVGAGI. The CDR3 protein is CASREQGAYNSPLHF. As DNA, the CDR3 is TGTGCCAGCAGAGAACAGGGAGCCTATAATTCACCCCTCCACTTT.

The chain employs TRBV6-1 and TRBJ2-7; 10 bases are a match to TRBD1. CDR3 length: 14 amino acids. The junction had 10 bases not matched to a gene; V was cut back by 5 bases and J by 9 bases. The germline V gene encodes CDR1 MNHNS and CDR2 SASEGT. Written as DNA, the CDR3 is TGTGCCAGCAGTTCACCCGGGACAGGGGTGGCGCAGTACTTC. Encoded protein: CASSSPGTGVAQYF.

The CDR3 here is CASSSDRAIYNEQFF. As DNA, the CDR3 is TGTGCCAGCAGCTCCGACAGGGCAATCTACAATGAGCAGTTCTTC. The chain couples TRBV11-2 to TRBJ2-1, with 7 bases matching TRBD1. CDR1 is SGHAT, CDR2 FQNNGV, per germline. This CDR3 spans 15 amino acids. V lost 4 bases and J lost 3; bases outside the gene matches: 6.

V is TRBV6-1 and J is TRBJ2-7; perhaps TRBD2 as D (6 bases). Trimming took 7 bases from V and 2 from J, leaving 18 bases between them. Germline CDR1 and CDR2: MNHNS and SASEGT. CDR3 length equals 15 residues. This CDR3 reads CASTALAVYPYEQYF. The CDR3 region has the DNA TGTGCCAGCACAGCGTTAGCGGTTTACCCCTACGAGCAGTACTTC.

The chain is built from TRBV2 and TRBJ2-6; 8 positions agree with TRBD1. This CDR3 region has 20 residues. CDR1 is SNHLY, CDR2 FYNNEI, per germline. J gave up 0 bases and V 4 bases, and 14 bases lay outside the gene matches. The CDR3 sequence: CASSAAGGYTLLSGANVLTF. Here the CDR3 DNA reads TGTGCCAGCAGTGCGGCAGGGGGCTACACCCTACTCTCTGGGGCCAACGTCCTGACTTTC.

V is TRBV23-1 and J is TRBJ1-2, with D possibly being TRBD1 (5 bases). TRBV23-1 is recorded as an ORF, its role being uncertain. V was clipped by 2 bases and J by 1 base, with 23 bases between them. This CDR3 comprises 19 residues. The CDR3 DNA reads as TGCGCCAGCAGTCAAAGGGGCAGCGGGATTACGAGCTTTAACTATGGCTACACCTTC. The encoded protein is CASSQRGSGITSFNYGYTF.